These T cell receptor beta chains were read from a single sample in a study of blood T cell repertoires in COVID-19. Data came from immunoSEQ multiplex PCR; TCRdb stores just in-frame clones and leaves some out. The table lists over 200,000 clones, about 87% of them singletons. Input material: peripheral blood. The receptors derive from a young man with COVID-19, enrolled during active disease. Both conserved end residues are part of each CDR3. A D gene is named only where the DNA matches it firmly. Where a row states a size, it is once, few, many or the class of an expanded clone; other rows omit it.

>TRBJ1-2|NA|TRBV9|TRBD1
CASSVEDRENGYTF
TGTGCCAGCAGCGTAGAGGACAGGGAAAATGGCTACACCTTC
>TRBJ1-1|NA|TRBV12-3/TRBV12-4|NA
CASSRGRLTFF
TGTGCCAGCAGTCGGGGGAGGTTAACTTTCTTT
>TRBJ1-3|once|TRBV5-4|NA
CASSLTPGAGNTIYF
TGTGCCAGCAGCTTGACCCCAGGGGCAGGAAACACCATATATTTT
>TRBJ1-1|NA|TRBV27|TRBD1
CASSLLTGSTEAFF
TGTGCCAGCAGTTTATTGACAGGGTCCACTGAAGCTTTCTTT
>TRBJ2-1|NA|TRBV4-3|NA
CASSQERSYTYNEQFF
TGCGCCAGCAGCCAAGAACGCTCCTATACCTACAATGAGCAGTTCTTC
>TRBJ2-1|NA|TRBV24-1|TRBD2
CATSDSSGSNEQFF
TGTGCCACCAGTGATTCTAGCGGGAGTAATGAGCAGTTCTTC
>TRBJ2-1|NA|TRBV11-3|TRBD1
CASSYRGKNEQFF
TGTGCCAGCTCATACAGGGGGAAGAATGAGCAGTTCTTC
>TRBJ1-2|NA|TRBV11-2|TRBD1
CASSSGQSYGYTF
TGTGCCAGCAGCTCGGGACAGAGCTATGGCTACACCTTC
>TRBJ2-7|few|TRBV14|TRBD1
CASSQDTIGQGSHEQYF
TGTGCCAGCAGCCAAGATACTATAGGACAGGGGAGCCACGAGCAGTACTTC
>TRBJ1-2|NA|TRBV5-1|TRBD1
CASSEGQHLNYGYTF
TGCGCCAGCAGCGAGGGACAGCACCTTAACTATGGCTACACCTTC
>TRBJ1-1|NA|TRBV10-3|TRBD1
CATGGLPITEAFF
TGTGCCACAGGGGGTCTCCCGATTACTGAAGCTTTCTTT
>TRBJ1-2|NA|TRBV18|TRBD1
CASSPGQGGNYGYTF
TGTGCCAGCTCACCAGGACAGGGGGGAAACTATGGCTACACCTTC
>TRBJ2-4|NA|TRBV30|NA
CARADEDIQYF
TGTGCCCGTGCCGACGAGGACATTCAGTACTTC
>TRBJ2-2|NA|TRBV7-7|NA
CASSFQAGLNTGELFF
TGTGCCAGCAGCTTCCAAGCGGGCCTGAACACCGGGGAGCTGTTTTTT
>TRBJ2-1|NA|TRBV28|TRBD1
CASSGGGQGAYNEQFF
TGTGCCAGCAGTGGGGGCGGACAGGGGGCGTACAATGAGCAGTTCTTC
>TRBJ2-1|NA|TRBV7-8|NA
CASSPRSYNEQFF
TGTGCCAGCAGCCCCCGGTCATACAATGAGCAGTTCTTC
>TRBJ2-1|NA|TRBV11-1|TRBD1
CASSPGQGAVDEQFF
TGTGCCAGCAGCCCCGGACAGGGGGCTGTCGATGAGCAGTTCTTC
>TRBJ2-4|NA|TRBV5-4|TRBD2
CASSLPVGLAGGDEGIQYF
TGTGCCAGCAGCTTGCCCGTAGGACTAGCGGGAGGTGATGAGGGCATTCAGTACTTC